The 6 T cell receptor beta chains below all came from one sample that was sequenced in a study of response to subunit inactivated influenza vaccine. Each CDR3 protein is one row after TCRdb ran MiXCR on the RT-PCR reads. The table shows 860,000 or so distinct CDR3 sequences, with less than 25% occurring only once. The source was PBMCs from blood, collected roughly 5 days after vaccination. The source is a man aged 50 to 59 who received an inactivated influenza vaccine.

This chain connects TRBV28 to TRBJ2-7; 13 bases align to TRBD2. CDR1 is MDHEN, CDR2 SYDVKM, per germline. The J segment lost 5 bases and the V segment lost 6 bases, leaving 7 bases of the junction unmatched. CDR3 length: 15 amino acids. Written as DNA, the CDR3 is TGTGCCAGCAGCACCGGACTAGCGGGAGAGGACGAGCAGTACTTC. Residues: CASSTGLAGEDEQYF.

This clonotype appeared many times. Mismatch with germline at one junction end may stem from a read error. The CDR3 is CASSSRDSSHEQYF. CDR3 nucleotide sequence: TGTGCCAGCAGTAGCCGGGACAGCTCCCACGAGCAGTACTTC. V gene TRBV12-3 or TRBV12-4 combines with J gene TRBJ2-7; 7 bases fit TRBD1. CDR3 length equals 14 residues.

V and J are TRBV19 and TRBJ2-2; weak D call: TRBD1 (6 bases). V lost 8 bases and J lost 0, with 13 bases in between. The CDR3 consists of 15 residues. Germline V gene sequence: CDR1 LNHDA, CDR2 SQIVND (reference sequence). As DNA, the CDR3 is TGTGCCAGTTCACGACAGGTGGCGAACACCGGGGAGCTGTTTTTT. It translates to CASSRQVANTGELFF.

This clonotype has more than one count but fewer than ten. The chain has TRBV9 and TRBJ1-5; 8 bases are a match to TRBD1. CDR1 is SGDLS, CDR2 YYNGEE, per germline. Unmatched junction bases numbered 4, after V lost 3 bases and J lost 2 bases. The CDR3 covers 15 residues. CDR3 bases: TGTGCCAGCAGCGCCGGACAGGGAGGCAATCAGCCCCAGCATTTT. Translation: CASSAGQGGNQPQHF.

The chain recombines TRBV5-1 with TRBJ2-3; TRBD2 matches 9 bases. The CDR3 contains 16 residues. CDR1 is SGHRS and CDR2 is YFSETQ in the germline V gene. With 3 bases clipped from V and 4 bases from J, the junction kept 9 bases outside the gene matches. CDR3 coding DNA: TGCGCCAGCAGCTACGCCGGGACTAGCATAGCAGATACGCAGTATTTT. Translated, it gives CASSYAGTSIADTQYF.

The chain couples TRBV28 to TRBJ2-7; D is unclear. This CDR3 region has 11 residues. Trimming stripped 3 bases from V and 7 bases from J, with 7 bases between. CDR1 and CDR2 from the germline V gene are MDHEN and SYDVKM. For the CDR3, the DNA is TGTGCCAGCAGTTTTATGAGGGAGCAGTACTTC. It is translated as CASSFMREQYF. Full variable domain (rest looked up from reference TRBV28 and TRBJ2-7): DVKVTQSSRYLVKRTGEKVFLECVQDMDHENMFWYRQDPGLGLRLIYFSYDVKMKEKGDIPEGYSVSREKKERFSLILESASTNQTSMYLCASSFMREQYFGPGTRLTVT.